The sequence of this T cell receptor beta chain was determined in a study of molecular identifiers for immune sequencing clone quantification (dated by TCRdb to the late 2010s). As for the study more broadly: For a replicate experiment, RNA from roughly 21,000 or 96,000 naive CD8 T cells was divided into five aliquots, of which four were sequenced. CD8 T cells were used in a methods study to benchmark molecular-identifier clustering-based TCR repertoire sequencing (MIDCIRS) and TCR RNA copy counting.

The CDR3 runs 16 amino acids, cysteine and phenylalanine included. Only CDR3 DNA remains: 48 bases, in frame from the first base. Unmatched junction bases come to 9, with V trimmed by 4 bases and J by 4 bases. As encoded in the germline V gene, CDR1 is MDHEN while CDR2 is SYDVKM. The receptor library was made with PCR. The instrument given in TCRdb is NextSeq 500. Bulk TCR libraries were prepared as previously described, using TCR primers listed in Table S5. The Qiagen AllPrep DNA/RNA kit was used to purify total RNA. Reads from multiple sequencing runs of the same library were pooled before analysis. For the original study's pipeline: Reads were retained only if the reads had an exact TCR constant sequence, and the retained reads were trimmed to 150 nt and grouped according to their 12-nt molecular barcodes. Reads in each barcode group were sub-clustered using a 15% Levenshtein threshold, and a quality-weighted consensus sequence was built for each RNA molecule. Non-functional sequences were filtered out, along with any lower-count sequence sitting one edit away from another sequence. On the basis of fitting two negative binomial distributions, barcode sub-clusters with fewer than 20% of the maximum read count were discarded. Clones were called with MiXCR by TCRdb after fastp trimmed the public reads at Q25, and only in-frame beta chains were retained. Rows merge per CDR3 protein into single entries with the most common DNA and genes. V and J calls and clone size were set by TCRdb, not the authors. The table for this sample lists approximately 550,000 distinct CDR3 sequences; about 25% of them were counted only once. The top ten constitute approximately 0.8% of the sample.

Libraries of naive CD8 T cells were built from anywhere between roughly 17,000 and 1,100,000 sorted cells, with 10%, 30% or 50% of the purified RNA used. On a BD FACSAria II, naive CD8 T cells were FACS-sorted as CD8+CD4-CCR7+CD45RA+ and collected into RLT Plus buffer. To test detection sensitivity, Jurkat RNA equal to some 11 TCR copies was added to samples of about 20,000-1,000,000 naive CD8 T cells. Enrichment of CD8 T cells was done with RosetteSep CD8+ T Cell Enrichment Cocktail plus Ficoll-Paque, and ACK red cell lysis came afterward. General study outcomes and caveats: In CMV-specific effector cells, over 99% of molecules were held by clones above 20 RNA copies, whereas under 1% of molecules were held by such clones in naive cells. Highly expanded clone sizes could be underestimated because identical TCR molecules may share a barcode. Modeling indicated approximately 3 TCR RNA copies recovered per cell, compared with around 10 by digital PCR, which implies a capture efficiency of around 31%. Spiked-in Jurkat TCR RNA (10 copies' worth), which is not part of the donor repertoire, was contained in the naive libraries. When barcode sub-clustering was left out, chimeric consensus sequences inflated TCR diversity, with chimeras reaching as high as 47%. A single cell's worth of spiked-in Jurkat TCR RNA was reported detectable even among 900,000 to 1,000,000 naive CD8 T cells.

This clonotype was recorded many times. No cognate antigen has been identified for it. The record has no base qualities; no much larger clone is one base away. This TCR was sampled from a human donor in good health. Some libraries in this study had Jurkat cell RNA spiked in. Input material: naive CD8+ T cells from blood, with Jurkat cell RNA spiked in. Sample cell subset or site, as interpreted from the label and publication: FACS-sorted CD8+CD4-CCR7+CD45RA+ naive T cells. The chain employs TRBV28 and TRBJ2-7; TRBD2 aligns with 11 central bases. The base sequence is TGTGCCAGCAGTTCCATGCTTAGCGGGAGGGCGTACGAGCAGTACTTC. The translation is CASSSMLSGRAYEQYF.